These 4 T cell receptor beta chains share one sample of origin, sequenced in a study of CXCR3-negative and CXCR3-positive naive CD8 T cells. Study observations and caveats: The TRB CDR3s that CXCR3-positive naive cells carried were more hydrophobic than those of CXCR3-negative naive cells.

Antigen specificity for these receptors is unknown. The authors made the TRB cDNA libraries by 5' RACE using UMI labels. TCRdb re-called the 5' RACE reads and gives one entry per CDR3 protein, without DNA. The sample's table shows over 150,000 distinct CDR3 sequences. Material for sequencing was naive CXCR3+ CD8+ T cells from blood. Subset defined: CD45RO-CCR7+CD27+CD95- naive CD8+ T cells expressing CXCR3 (TNR3+). Receptors originate from a human donor in good health. Some clones in this sample may be carry-over from other donors' samples.

The V call is TRBV4-3, the J call TRBJ2-2; there is no DNA to check the TCRdb D call of TRBD1. The germline V gene encodes CDR1 LGHNA and CDR2 YSLEER. This CDR3 is 13 amino acids long. The CDR3 loop reads CASSQVRDGELFF.

The CDR3 loop is CSARDRGRNTQYF. The rearrangement uses TRBV20-1 and TRBJ2-3; the TRBD1 assignment by TCRdb is unverifiable without DNA. The CDR3 totals 13 residues. In germline, CDR1 is DFQATT, CDR2 SNEGSKA (reference sequence).

The chain carries TRBV19 and TRBJ2-1; as DNA is missing, the TRBD1 call by TCRdb cannot be tested. Looked up from germline, CDR1 is LNHDA and CDR2 is SQIVND (reference sequence). The CDR3 covers 17 residues. CDR3: CASSFISGTVGYNEQFF.

Here the CDR3 reads CASSYRLMPQRVKETQYF. The chain has TRBV6-5 and TRBJ2-5; the D call of TRBD2 rests on TCRdb alone, since no DNA is present to check it. The CDR3 spans 18 residues. Germline values: CDR1 MNHEY, CDR2 SVGAGI.